One and the same sample provided the 21 T cell receptor beta chains below, sequenced in a study of tissue T cells after allogeneic stem cell transplantation. Time point here: mouse harvest day 7 after allogeneic transplant. Mouse grafts combined 10^7 T-cell-depleted bone marrow cells with 10^6 splenic CD5+ T cells. The method was immunoSEQ multiplex PCR; TCRdb's version includes in-frame clones alone and lacks a portion of them. This table has about 7,500 clones, about 48% appearing once. The sequenced material came from gut tissue. These TCRs come from a female BALB/c mouse given C57BL/6 T cells with graft-versus-host disease after an allogeneic hematopoietic cell transplant.

This clone is medium-sized in the sample. Each gene name is a mouse one. The CDR3 extends 1 residue past the end of the read, so its final part is completed from the germline J gene. This rearrangement joins TRBV3 to TRBJ2-7; TRBD1 matches at 7 bases. Looked up from germline, CDR1 is SNHLY and CDR2 is FYNGKV (reference sequence). V shed 3 bases, J shed 0 bases, and the junction held 2 bases outside the gene matches. This CDR3 is 14 amino acids long. The CDR3 loop is CASSLTGISYEQYF. CDR3 DNA (partial): TGTGCCAGCAGCTTGACAGGGATCTCCTATGAACAGTAC.

This clone was counted a few times. Gene names refer to mouse genes. The read stops 1 residue short of the end of the CDR3; the missing end is completed from the germline J gene. This sequence joins TRBV26 and TRBJ2-7, with D possibly being TRBD1 (6 bases). With 3 bases removed from V and 3 bases from J, the gap between germline ends came to 9 bases. The CDR3 runs 13 residues. Germline values: CDR1 KGHPV, CDR2 FQNQEV (reference sequence). The CDR3 loop reads CASSLPTGYEQYF. The part of the CDR3 DNA that was read is TGTGCCAGCAGTCTCCCGACAGGCTATGAACAGTAC.

This clone was seen a handful of times. Mouse names are used for the genes. From the germline J gene comes the end of the CDR3, since the read stops 1 residue before it. The gene calls are TRBV26 and TRBJ2-7; D ambiguous. CDR3 size: 12 residues. Per the germline V gene, CDR1 is KGHPV and CDR2 is FQNQEV (reference sequence). Deletions cut 3 bases from V and 4 bases from J, with 7 bases between. CDR3 DNA (partial): TGTGCCAGCAGTCTTGACAAATATGAACAGTAC. This encodes CASSLDKYEQY. The entire CDR3 reads CASSLDKYEQYF.

A remark on this clone: Gene names denote mouse genes. With the read ending 1 residue before the CDR3 end, the germline J gene is used to fill in that end. The rearrangement uses TRBV15 and TRBJ2-7; D is undetermined. The CDR3 runs 13 residues. Between the trimmed V and J ends, which lost 0 bases and 0 bases, there was a span of 3 bases. CDR1 and CDR2 (germline): SGHND, FRSKSL. The covered CDR3 bases are TGTGCCAGCAGTTTAGCCATCTCCTATGAACAGTAC. Translating gives CASSLAISYEQY. The CDR3 in full is CASSLAISYEQYF.

This clone was picked up a small number of times. Gene labels here are mouse ones. The missing CDR3 end, 1 residue past where the read stops, is filled in from the germline J gene. The gene calls are TRBV23 and TRBJ1-3; the table gives TRBD1 as D, unverified against the DNA. From germline, CDR1 is KGHTA and CDR2 FQNQQP. The CDR3 sequence is 15 residues long. The CDR3 reads CSSSQGQNSGNTLYF. Partial CDR3 DNA: TGCTCCAGCAGTCAAGGACAGAATTCTGGAAATACGCTCTAT.

With regard to this clone: These gene names are mouse names. The read finishes 1 residue shy of the CDR3 end, and the germline J gene is used to complete it. The V gene is TRBV3, the J gene TRBJ2-1, with D tentatively TRBD1 (5 bases). The V end was cut by 4 bases, the J end by 3 bases, with 7 bases between. This CDR3 is built from 13 residues. Germline CDR1 and CDR2: SNHLY and FYNGKV (reference sequence). The sequenced part of the CDR3 DNA is TGTGCCAGCAGCTCGGACATCTATGCTGAGCAGTTC. This translates into CASSSDIYAEQF. The full CDR3 is CASSSDIYAEQFF.

Concerning this clone: Each gene name is a mouse one. The DNA ends 1 residue before the CDR3 does, and the rest of the CDR3 is filled in from the germline J gene. The chain links TRBV13-1 to TRBJ2-1; D uncertain. Germline V gene data show CDR1 as NSHNY and CDR2 as SYGAGN. CDR3 size: 14 residues. V lost 2 bases, J lost 5 bases, and 11 bases lay in between. CDR3 bases read: TGTGCCAGCAGTGAAGGAGGGAAAAATGCTGAGCAGTTC. Protein: CASSEGGKNAEQF. The CDR3 in its entirety is CASSEGGKNAEQFF.

A note on this clone: Here the gene names and germline are mouse. The read terminates 1 residue ahead of where the CDR3 ends, so the germline J gene completes it. The chain carries TRBV20 and TRBJ1-4, with D unresolved. V was cut by 0 bases and J by 0 bases, with 5 bases left in between. The length of the CDR3 is 14 residues. Germline values: CDR1 GFQATS, CDR2 STVNSAI. This CDR3 is CGAREGFSNERLFF. The CDR3 bases that were read are TGTGGTGCTAGGGAGGGTTTTTCCAACGAAAGATTATTT.

This clone is judged medium-sized. Gene names are the mouse ones. The missing CDR3 end, 1 residue past where the read stops, is filled in from the germline J gene. This sequence joins TRBV26 and TRBJ2-1; D perhaps matches TRBD1 (5 bases). Germline-derived CDR1 and CDR2 are KGHPV and FQNQEV (reference sequence). The CDR3 covers 13 residues. Trimming took off 6 bases at V and 0 bases at J, with 6 bases between the two ends. The CDR3 region is CASRQDNYAEQFF. CDR3 DNA, as far as it was read: TGTGCCAGCAGACAGGATAACTATGCTGAGCAGTTC.

By proportion, this clone is medium-sized (0.01 to 0.1%). Germline and genes here are mouse. The CDR3 is cut off 1 residue early in the read; its end comes from the germline J gene. The rearrangement links TRBV30 to TRBJ2-7; 7 bases line up with TRBD1. This CDR3 comprises 10 residues. The junction had 4 bases not matched to a gene; V was cut back by 6 bases and J by 8 bases. Germline values: CDR1 SQVVS, CDR2 ANEGSEA. The CDR3 bases that were read are TGTAGTTCGAAGACAGGGAAACAGTAC. As protein: CSSKTGKQY. The entire CDR3 reads CSSKTGKQYF. The full variable domain, its missing parts supplied by reference TRBV30 and TRBJ2-7, is SVLLYQKPNRDICQSGTSLKIQCVADSQVVSMFWYQQFQEQSLMLMATANEGSEATYESGFTKDKFPISRPNLTFSTLTVNNARPGDSSIYFCSSKTGKQYFGPGTRLTVL.

Remarks on this clone: Here the gene names and germline are mouse. The read stops 1 residue short of the end of the CDR3; the missing end is completed from the germline J gene. The rearrangement joins TRBV23 to TRBJ2-4; whether TRBD2, the table's D call, matches the DNA was not checked. The germline V gene encodes CDR1 KGHTA and CDR2 FQNQQP. The CDR3 totals 13 residues. The CDR3: CSSRTGGENTLYF. Incomplete CDR3 DNA: TGCTCCAGCAGAACTGGGGGAGAAAACACCTTGTAC.

Details on this clone: Gene names are mouse gene names. The covered CDR3 bases are TGTGCCAGCAGTCTTGGGACAGGGGGCCAAGACACCCAGTAC. It specifies CASSLGTGGQDTQY. The full CDR3 is CASSLGTGGQDTQYF. This sequence joins TRBV26 and TRBJ2-5; 11 bases align to TRBD1. The CDR3 end is not reached by the read, which stops 1 residue before it; the germline J gene fills it in. This CDR3 contains 15 residues. Per germline, CDR1 KGHPV and CDR2 FQNQEV (reference sequence). V lost 3 bases, J lost 2 bases, and 1 base stayed unmatched.

Points on this clone: Here the gene names and germline are mouse. The CDR3 end falls 1 residue outside the read, so it is completed with the germline J gene. V is TRBV15 and J is TRBJ2-1, with 7 bases matching TRBD1. The germline V gene has CDR1 SGHND and CDR2 FRSKSL. V was clipped by 5 bases and J by 5 bases; unmatched bases: 3. The CDR3 runs to 13 residues. This CDR3 is CASSRDRHAEQFF. The sequenced part of the CDR3 DNA is TGTGCCAGCAGTCGGGACAGACATGCTGAGCAGTTC.

The sample holds a few counts of this clone. Mouse gene names and germline throughout. The CDR3 goes on 1 residue after the read ends, and that part is filled in from the germline J gene. This rearrangement joins TRBV26 to TRBJ1-1, with 8 bases matching TRBD1. Trimming at V came to 8 bases and at J to 0 bases, leaving 2 bases not matched to a gene. CDR1 KGHPV and CDR2 FQNQEV come from the germline V gene (reference sequence). There are 13 residues in the CDR3. The CDR3 DNA, read in part, is TGTGCCAGCCTGGGACAGGCAAACACAGAAGTCTTC. Encoded protein: CASLGQANTEVF. In full, the CDR3 reads CASLGQANTEVFF.

Note on this clone: Gene names and germline match the mouse. The sequenced fragment ends 1 residue before the CDR3 boundary, so the rest is inferred from the germline J gene. The chain links TRBV5 to TRBJ2-7; TRBD2 matches 9 bases. The CDR3 has 15 amino acids. Germline V CDR1 and CDR2: LGHNA, YNLKQL (reference sequence). Trimming took 4 bases from V and 6 from J; bases not matched to a gene: 10. CDR3 residues: CASSPPGVGGREQYF. The CDR3 bases that were read are TGTGCCAGCAGCCCCCCCGGGGTGGGGGGGCGTGAACAGTAC.

About this clone itself: The gene symbols are mouse symbols. The CDR3 end falls 1 residue outside the read, so it is completed with the germline J gene. The chain uses TRBV16 and TRBJ1-4, with a tentative D call TRBD1 (6 bases). V was cut by 3 bases and J by 4 bases, with 6 bases left in between. The CDR3 totals 13 residues. Germline CDR1 reads SGHSA; CDR2 reads FRNQAP. The sequenced part of the CDR3 DNA is TGTGCAAGCAGCTTGGACAGCAACGAAAGATTATTT. It specifies CASSLDSNERLF. From start to end, the CDR3 is CASSLDSNERLFF.

Notes on this clone: The gene symbols are mouse symbols. The read is 1 residue too short to cover the CDR3 end, so that end is filled in from the germline J gene. The chain has TRBV26 and TRBJ2-4; no clear D. This CDR3 comprises 11 residues. V was cut by 5 bases and J by 5 bases, with 5 bases left in between. Germline V gene sequence: CDR1 KGHPV, CDR2 FQNQEV (reference sequence). Here the CDR3 reads CASSTANTLYF. The sequenced part of the CDR3 DNA is TGTGCCAGCAGTACAGCAAACACCTTGTAC.

A note on this clone: The genes and germline here are from mouse. The CDR3 end falls 1 residue outside the read, so it is completed with the germline J gene. This rearrangement joins TRBV5 to TRBJ2-7; weak D call: TRBD2 (5 bases). The length of the CDR3 is 14 residues. V lost 0 bases and J lost 0, with 6 bases in between. Germline CDR1 and CDR2: LGHNA and YNLKQL (reference sequence). CDR3 bases read: TGTGCCAGCAGCCAAGACTGGGACTCCTATGAACAGTAC. Its translation is CASSQDWDSYEQY. The whole CDR3 reads CASSQDWDSYEQYF.

In the case of this clone: All gene names here are mouse names. The CDR3 end lies 1 residue beyond the end of the read and is filled in from the germline J gene. The chain couples TRBV26 to TRBJ2-4; the D gene is possibly TRBD2 (5 bases). This CDR3 spans 14 amino acids. Trimming took off 2 bases at V and 0 bases at J, with 6 bases between the two ends. Germline CDR1 is KGHPV and CDR2 is FQNQEV (reference sequence). The CDR3 region is CASSLLGSQNTLYF. The sequenced CDR3 bases are TGTGCCAGCAGTCTGCTGGGTAGTCAAAACACCTTGTAC.

Points on this clone: Here the gene names and germline are mouse. The sequence runs out 1 residue before the end of the CDR3; the remainder is reconstructed from the germline J gene. The chain uses TRBV23 and TRBJ1-2. Germline V gene data show CDR1 as KGHTA and CDR2 as FQNQQP. This CDR3 has 12 residues. The CDR3 spells CSSSQGYSDYTF. CDR3 DNA, as far as it was read: TGCTCCAGCAGTCAAGGGTACTCCGACTACACC.

This clone came up once. Gene names refer to mouse genes. The read terminates 1 residue before the CDR3 end, so the remaining end is supplied by the germline J gene. The chain employs TRBV16 and TRBJ2-3; D unresolved. CDR3 length equals 13 residues. Deletions cut 0 bases from V and 1 base from J, with 2 bases between. Germline V CDR1 and CDR2: SGHSA, FRNQAP. CDR3 region: CASSLEGAETLYF. The covered CDR3 bases are TGTGCAAGCAGCTTAGAAGGTGCAGAAACGCTGTAT.